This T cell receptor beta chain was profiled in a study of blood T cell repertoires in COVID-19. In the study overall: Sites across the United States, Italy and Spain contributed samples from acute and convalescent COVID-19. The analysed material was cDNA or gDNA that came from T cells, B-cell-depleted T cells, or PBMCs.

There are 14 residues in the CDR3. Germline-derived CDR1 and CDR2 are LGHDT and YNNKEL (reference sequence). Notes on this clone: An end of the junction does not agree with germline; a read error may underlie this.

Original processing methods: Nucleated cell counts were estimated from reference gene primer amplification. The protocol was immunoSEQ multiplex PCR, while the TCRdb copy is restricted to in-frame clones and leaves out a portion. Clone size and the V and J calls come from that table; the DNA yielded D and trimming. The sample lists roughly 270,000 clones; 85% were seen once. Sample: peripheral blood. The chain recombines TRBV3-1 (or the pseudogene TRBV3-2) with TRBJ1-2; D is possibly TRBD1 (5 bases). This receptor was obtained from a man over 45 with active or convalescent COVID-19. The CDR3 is CASSPGHVQLYPLF. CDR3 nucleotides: TGTGCCAGCAGCCCAGGGCACGTTCAACTGTATCCGCTATTC.